These 20 T cell receptor beta chains were all obtained from the same sample, sequenced in a study of blood T cell repertoires in COVID-19. Sequencing used immunoSEQ multiplex PCR; TCRdb keeps in-frame clones, though not all of them. The table has 200,000 or so clones, around 82% seen once. The specimen was PBMCs or T cells enriched from blood (not recorded which). All receptors derive from a woman aged 40 to 55 with acute COVID-19.

This clone was seen only once. The chain is built from TRBV19 and TRBJ2-2, with unresolved D. V was clipped by 5 bases and J by 5 bases, with 6 bases between them. The CDR3 runs to 12 residues. CDR1 and CDR2 (germline): LNHDA, SQIVND (reference sequence). The CDR3 sequence is CASSGQTGELFF. The CDR3 DNA sequence: TGTGCCAGTAGTGGTCAGACCGGGGAGCTGTTTTTT.

J is TRBJ1-2 and V is TRBV14, with D possibly matching TRBD1 (6 bases). The germline V gene encodes CDR1 SGHDN and CDR2 FVKESK. With 4 bases removed from V and 1 base from J, the gap between germline ends came to 19 bases. The CDR3 has 17 amino acids. The CDR3 is CASSPGHPDVFNYGYTF. In nucleotides, the CDR3 is TGTGCCAGCAGCCCGGGACACCCGGACGTTTTTAACTATGGCTACACCTTC. Complete variable domain (other parts from reference TRBV14 and TRBJ1-2): EAGVTQFPSHSVIEKGQTVTLRCDPISGHDNLYWYRRVMGKEIKFLLHFVKESKQDESGMPNNRFLAERTGGTYSTLKVQPAELEDSGVYFCASSPGHPDVFNYGYTFGSGTRLTVV.

The chain is built from TRBV9 and TRBJ1-2, with 9 nucleotides matching TRBD1. Germline V gene sequence: CDR1 SGDLS, CDR2 YYNGEE. The CDR3 totals 15 residues. J gave up 4 bases and V 6 bases, and 10 bases lay outside the gene matches. The CDR3 bases are TGTGCCAGCAAGGGACAGGGAGTCGGGAGCTATGGCTACACCTTC. Translation: CASKGQGVGSYGYTF.

V is TRBV19 and J is TRBJ2-2; D gene unclear. From germline, CDR1 is LNHDA and CDR2 SQIVND (reference sequence). The CDR3 runs 14 residues. Trimming took 2 bases from V and 2 from J, leaving 6 bases between them. CDR3 sequence reads: CASSILSNTGELFF. In DNA, the CDR3 is TGTGCCAGTAGTATACTAAGCAACACCGGGGAGCTGTTTTTT. The full variable domain, in which reference TRBV19 and TRBJ2-2 provide the parts outside the CDR3, is DGGITQSPKYLFRKEGQNVTLSCEQNLNHDAMYWYRQDPGQGLRLIYYSQIVNDFQKGDIAEGYSVSREKKESFPLTVTSAQKNPTAFYLCASSILSNTGELFFGEGSRLTVL.

The genes are TRBV4-1 and TRBJ2-7; 7 bases fit TRBD2. CDR1 and CDR2 (germline): MGHRA, YSYEKL. The CDR3 is 17 amino acids. V lost 4 bases, J lost 7 bases, and 19 bases stayed unmatched. The CDR3 loop is CASSPDSSGPLRGEQYF. In DNA form, the CDR3 reads TGCGCCAGCAGCCCAGACAGTAGCGGGCCGCTCCGAGGAGAGCAGTACTTC.

This clone occurred once. The genes are TRBV30 and TRBJ1-5; a weak D match, TRBD1 (5 bases). CDR1 and CDR2 from the germline V gene are GTSNPN and SVGIG (reference sequence). The ends were cut back, 3 bases at V and 6 bases at J, with 12 bases in the middle. CDR3 length: 13 amino acids. The DNA for the CDR3 is TGTGCCTGGAGGGGGGGAAAGGCTCAGCCCCAGCATTTT. Amino acids: CAWRGGKAQPQHF.

The V gene is TRBV2, the J gene TRBJ2-3; 14 nucleotides agree with TRBD2. Unmatched junction bases numbered 10, after V lost 7 bases and J lost 4 bases. Germline values: CDR1 SNHLY, CDR2 FYNNEI. CDR3 size: 17 residues. The CDR3 coding sequence is TGTGCCAGCACTAGTAGGGGACTAGCGGGAGTGGCAGATACGCAGTATTTT. It yields the protein CASTSRGLAGVADTQYF.

V gene TRBV19 combines with J gene TRBJ2-3; weak D call: TRBD2 (6 bases). CDR3 size: 16 residues. Germline V gene data show CDR1 as LNHDA and CDR2 as SQIVND (reference sequence). V was cut by 4 bases and J by 1 base, with 15 bases left in between. The chain's CDR3 is CASSTPGRGGTDTQYF. CDR3 DNA: TGTGCCAGTAGTACCCCGGGGCGCGGGGGCACAGATACGCAGTATTTT.

The V gene is TRBV11-1, the J gene TRBJ1-1; D is undetermined. Germline V lookup: CDR1 SGHAT, CDR2 FQDESV (reference sequence). The CDR3 loop spans 11 amino acids. Trimming took 5 bases from V and 10 from J, leaving 11 bases between them. The CDR3 nucleotides read TGTGCCAGCAGCGTCATGGAGGGAGCTTTCTTT. Its translation: CASSVMEGAFF.

The J gene is TRBJ2-7, the V gene TRBV3-1 (or the pseudogene TRBV3-2); D gene uncertain. With 1 base removed from V and 2 bases from J, the gap between germline ends came to 12 bases. Germline values: CDR1 LGHDT, CDR2 YNNKEL (reference sequence). CDR3 length: 15 amino acids. The CDR3 here is CASSQGVAATYEQYF. Here the CDR3 DNA reads TGTGCCAGCAGCCAAGGGGTAGCAGCTACCTACGAGCAGTACTTC.

This sequence joins TRBV20-1 and TRBJ2-3; D ambiguous. The CDR3 is 10 amino acids. V dropped 6 bases and J dropped 4 bases, with 5 bases sitting between them. CDR1 and CDR2 (germline): DFQATT, SNEGSKA (reference sequence). CDR3: CSAGPDTQYF. CDR3 sequence (DNA): TGCAGTGCCGGTCCAGATACGCAGTATTTT.

CDR3 in amino acids: CSVEGLLDSDTQYF. The CDR3 nucleotides read TGCAGCGTTGAAGGGCTCCTAGACTCAGATACGCAGTATTTT. The V gene is TRBV29-1, the J gene TRBJ2-3; D is unclear. V dropped 1 base and J dropped 4 bases, with 12 bases sitting between them. Germline V gives CDR1 SQVTM, CDR2 ANQGSEA. This CDR3 region has 14 residues.

The rearrangement uses TRBV7-9 and TRBJ1-4, with 7 bases that match TRBD1. This CDR3 contains 14 residues. Losses at the gene ends were 5 bases for V and 7 bases for J; bases not matched to a gene: 7. Germline assignment: CDR1 SEHNR and CDR2 FQNEAQ (reference sequence). The CDR3 sequence: CASSPGTEGEKLFF. CDR3 coding DNA: TGTGCCAGCAGCCCGGGGACAGAAGGTGAAAAACTGTTTTTT.

The gene calls are TRBV5-1 and TRBJ2-1; 9 bases map to TRBD2. V trimming: 7 bases; J trimming: 7 bases; junction bases outside the gene matches: 6. Germline CDR1 SGHRS, CDR2 YFSETQ. CDR3 size: 13 residues. This CDR3 is CASRGLAPNEQFF. CDR3 coding DNA: TGCGCCAGCCGCGGACTAGCGCCGAATGAGCAGTTCTTC.

J is TRBJ1-4 and V is TRBV19, with D unresolved. Between the trimmed V and J ends, which lost 6 bases and 5 bases, there was a span of 13 bases. This CDR3 region has 14 residues. Germline values: CDR1 LNHDA, CDR2 SQIVND (reference sequence). This chain's CDR3 is CASRIRGGNEKLFF. DNA for the CDR3: TGTGCCAGTAGGATTCGGGGAGGGAATGAAAAACTGTTTTTT.

The genes are TRBV27 and TRBJ1-2; 12 positions agree with TRBD1. The junction had 13 bases not matched to a gene; V was cut back by 6 bases and J by 2 bases. Germline CDR1 is MNHEY and CDR2 is SMNVEV (reference sequence). This CDR3 is built from 18 residues. The chain's CDR3 is CASSHRPGTGGYNYGYTF. The CDR3 coding sequence is TGTGCCAGCAGCCATCGACCAGGGACAGGGGGCTACAACTATGGCTACACCTTC.

The sample holds a few counts of this clone. This chain uses TRBV5-1 with TRBJ1-6; possibly TRBD1 for D (6 bases). Trimming removed 0 bases at V and 6 bases at J, with 7 bases between. The CDR3 runs 14 residues. Germline CDR1 reads SGHRS; CDR2 reads YFSETQ. In nucleotides, the CDR3 is TGCGCCAGCAGCTTGGACAGGGCTAATTCACCCCTCCACTTT. It encodes CASSLDRANSPLHF.

This clone was found a few times. The chain joins TRBV2 to TRBJ1-5; D is unclear. Germline CDR1 reads SNHLY; CDR2 reads FYNNEI. CDR3 length: 13 residues. Trimming removed 4 bases at V and 9 bases at J, with 13 bases between. The CDR3 here is CASSGGLEGPQHF. The CDR3, as DNA: TGTGCCAGCAGTGGAGGACTGGAGGGGCCCCAGCATTTT. Filled out from reference TRBV2 and TRBJ1-5, the complete variable domain reads EPEVTQTPSHQVTQMGQEVILRCVPISNHLYFYWYRQILGQKVEFLVSFYNNEISEKSEIFDDQFSVERPDGSNFTLKIRSTKLEDSAMYFCASSGGLEGPQHFGDGTRLSIL.

V gene TRBV24-1 combines with J gene TRBJ1-4, with 10 bases matching TRBD1. The CDR3 sequence is 14 residues long. Germline lookup yields CDR1 KGHDR and CDR2 SFDVKD. Unmatched junction bases numbered 5, after V lost 6 bases and J lost 8 bases. The CDR3: CATSSRDRGEKLFF. The CDR3 DNA reads as TGTGCCACCAGTTCCCGGGACAGGGGCGAAAAACTGTTTTTT.

The chain couples TRBV4-1 to TRBJ2-4; 7 bases are shared with TRBD1. This CDR3 spans 14 amino acids. Trimming took 2 bases from V and 8 from J; bases not matched to a gene: 6. CDR1 is MGHRA, CDR2 YSYEKL, per germline. CDR3 sequence (DNA): TGCGCCAGCAGCCAACTGACAGGGATGGACATTCAGTACTTC. This sequence encodes CASSQLTGMDIQYF.